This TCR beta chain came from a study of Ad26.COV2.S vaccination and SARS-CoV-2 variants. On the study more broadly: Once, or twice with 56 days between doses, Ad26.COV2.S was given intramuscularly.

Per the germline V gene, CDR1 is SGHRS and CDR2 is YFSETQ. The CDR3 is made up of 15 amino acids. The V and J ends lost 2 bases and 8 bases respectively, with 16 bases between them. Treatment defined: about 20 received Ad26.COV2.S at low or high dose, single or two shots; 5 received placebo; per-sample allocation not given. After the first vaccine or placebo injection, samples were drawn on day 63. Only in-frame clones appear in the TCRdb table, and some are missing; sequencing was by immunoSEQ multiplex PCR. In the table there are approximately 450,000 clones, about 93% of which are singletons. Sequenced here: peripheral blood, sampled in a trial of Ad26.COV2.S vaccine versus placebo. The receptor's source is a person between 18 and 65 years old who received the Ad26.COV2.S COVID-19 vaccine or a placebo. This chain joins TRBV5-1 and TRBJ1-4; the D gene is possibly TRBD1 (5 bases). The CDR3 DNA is TGCGCCAGCAGCTTCACCGGGACTACAGAGGAAAAACTGTTTTTT. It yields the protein CASSFTGTTEEKLFF. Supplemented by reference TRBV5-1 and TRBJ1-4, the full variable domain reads KAGVTQTPRYLIKTRGQQVTLSCSPISGHRSVSWYQQTPGQGLQFLFEYFSETQRNKGNFPGRFSGRQFSNSRSEMNVSTLELGDSALYLCASSFTGTTEEKLFFGSGTQLSVL.